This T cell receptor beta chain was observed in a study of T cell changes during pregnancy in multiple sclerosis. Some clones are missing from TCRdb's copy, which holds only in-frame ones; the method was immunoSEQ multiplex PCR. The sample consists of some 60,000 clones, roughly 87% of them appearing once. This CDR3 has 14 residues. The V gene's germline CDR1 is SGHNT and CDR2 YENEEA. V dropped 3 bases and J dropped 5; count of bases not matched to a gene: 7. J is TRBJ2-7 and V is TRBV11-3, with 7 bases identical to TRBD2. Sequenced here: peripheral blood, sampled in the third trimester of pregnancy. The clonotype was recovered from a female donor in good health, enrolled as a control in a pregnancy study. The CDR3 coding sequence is TGTGCCAGCAGCTTTAGCGGGCTCGGCCACGAGCAGTACTTC. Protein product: CASSFSGLGHEQYF.